The present TCR beta chain was sequenced within a study of beta chain features in type 1 diabetes. Findings and limits, study-wide: VDJ junctions from type 1 diabetes patients carried fewer insertions and larger deletions. Shorter TCRB CDR3s, moderately but significantly so, marked every one of the four CD4+ subsets in Type 1 diabetes patients.

Germline CDR1 SGDLS, CDR2 YYNGEE. The V gene lost 4 bases and the J gene lost 6 bases, with 16 bases spanning the gap. The CDR3 contains 14 residues. As to this clone: Its antigen is not known.

Expressed TCRB transcripts were sequenced after all isolated RNA was converted to cDNA. An average of approximately 3.6 million reads was obtained for naive, central memory and regulatory T cell samples. Clones were sequenced by immunoSEQ multiplex PCR, and TCRdb holds only the in-frame ones, with some missing. This table has about 260,000 clones, roughly 20% appearing once. Isolation of CD4+ naive, central memory, regulatory and stem cell-like memory cells was achieved by sorting via CD45RO/CCR7/CD25/CD127/CD95/CD27. The V call is TRBV9, the J call TRBJ1-2; a possible D gene is TRBD1 (6 bases). The sequence came from a middle-aged woman with type 1 diabetes. The specimen was naive CD4+ T cells from blood. The CDR3 nucleotides are TGTGCCAGCAGCAAGCTAGACAGGTTAAATGGCTACACCTTC. Its translation is CASSKLDRLNGYTF.